This T cell receptor (beta chain) was found in a study of CD8 T cells in Susac syndrome. Across the whole study: Within the group of sequenced Susac syndrome patients, about six had active disease and eight were in remission. At the time their blood was drawn, patients with Susac syndrome were either therapy-naive, on corticosteroids (with some of them also receiving intravenous immunoglobulin), or on intravenous immunoglobulin alone. Study outcomes and limitations: As the study acknowledged, the number of individuals who were part of its TCR sequencing and HLA analysis was relatively small.

Germline V lookup: CDR1 SQVTM, CDR2 ANQGSEA. V lost 3 bases, J lost 5 bases, and 16 bases lay in between. This CDR3 comprises 14 residues. With regard to this clonotype: No antigen is known for it.

A quantity of about 0.5 to 1 ug RNA underwent reverse transcription using random hexamers. TCRdb re-called the immunoSEQ multiplex PCR reads with MiXCR, one entry per CDR3 protein. The top ten hold 0.41% of the sample, which has roughly 88,000 distinct CDR3 sequences, 90% to 97% seen once. The chain links TRBV29-1 to TRBJ1-1, with a tentative D call TRBD1 (5 bases). Sequencing input: CD8+ T cells from PBMCs. This TCR was sampled from a human donor with Susac syndrome. CDR3 DNA sequence: TGCAGCGTTGACAGAGCGGGCGGGGGAACTGAAGCTTTCTTT. Protein product: CSVDRAGGGTEAFF.